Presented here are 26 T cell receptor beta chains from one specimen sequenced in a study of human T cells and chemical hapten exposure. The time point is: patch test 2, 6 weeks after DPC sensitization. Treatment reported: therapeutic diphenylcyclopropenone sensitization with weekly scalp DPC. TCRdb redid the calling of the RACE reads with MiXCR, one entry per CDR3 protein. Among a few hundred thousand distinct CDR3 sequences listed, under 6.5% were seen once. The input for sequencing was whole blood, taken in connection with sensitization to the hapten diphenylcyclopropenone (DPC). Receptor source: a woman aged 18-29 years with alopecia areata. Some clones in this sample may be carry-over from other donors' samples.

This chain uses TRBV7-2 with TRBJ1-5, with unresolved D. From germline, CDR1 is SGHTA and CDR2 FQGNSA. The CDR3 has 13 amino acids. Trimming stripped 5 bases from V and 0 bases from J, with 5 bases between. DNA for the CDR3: TGTGCCAGCAGCACAAATAGCAATCAGCCCCAGCATTTT. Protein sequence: CASSTNSNQPQHF. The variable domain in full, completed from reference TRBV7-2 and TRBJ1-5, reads GAGVSQSPSNKVTEKGKDVELRCDPISGHTALYWYRQSLGQGLEFLIYFQGNSAPDKSGLPSDRFSAERTGGSVSTLTIQRTQQEDSAVYLCASSTNSNQPQHFGDGTRLSIL.

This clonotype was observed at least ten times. CDR3 sequence (DNA): TGTGCCAGCAGCACCGGGACGCACCGGGGTGAAAAACTGTTTTTT. As protein: CASSTGTHRGEKLFF. The V gene is TRBV7-2, the J gene TRBJ1-4; D possibly corresponds to TRBD1 (5 bases). The CDR3 spans 15 residues. Germline V CDR1 and CDR2: SGHTA, FQGNSA. Trimming took off 5 bases at V and 7 bases at J, with 17 bases between the two ends.

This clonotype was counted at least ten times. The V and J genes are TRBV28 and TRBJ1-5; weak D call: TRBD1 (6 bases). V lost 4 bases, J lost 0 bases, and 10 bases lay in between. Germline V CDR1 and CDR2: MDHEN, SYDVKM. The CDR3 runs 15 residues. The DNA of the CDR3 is TGTGCCAGCAGTTCACAGGGAATTAGCAATCAGCCCCAGCATTTT. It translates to CASSSQGISNQPQHF. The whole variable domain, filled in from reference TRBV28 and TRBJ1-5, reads DVKVTQSSRYLVKRTGEKVFLECVQDMDHENMFWYRQDPGLGLRLIYFSYDVKMKEKGDIPEGYSVSREKKERFSLILESASTNQTSMYLCASSSQGISNQPQHFGDGTRLSIL.

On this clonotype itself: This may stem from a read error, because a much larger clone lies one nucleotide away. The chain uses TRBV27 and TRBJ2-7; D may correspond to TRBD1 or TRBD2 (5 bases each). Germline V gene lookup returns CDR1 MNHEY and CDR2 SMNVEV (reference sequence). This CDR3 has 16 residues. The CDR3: CASSLTPGPGPYELYF. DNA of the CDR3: TGTGCCAGCAGTCTAACACCGGGGCCTGGGCCCTACGAGCTGTACTTC.

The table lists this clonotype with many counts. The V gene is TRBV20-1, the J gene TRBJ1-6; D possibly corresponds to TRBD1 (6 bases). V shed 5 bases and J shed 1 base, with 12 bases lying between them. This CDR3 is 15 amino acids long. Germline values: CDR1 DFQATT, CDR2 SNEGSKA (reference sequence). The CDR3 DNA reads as TGCAGTGCTTCAACAGGGAATTCCTATAATTCACCCCTCCACTTT. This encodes CSASTGNSYNSPLHF.

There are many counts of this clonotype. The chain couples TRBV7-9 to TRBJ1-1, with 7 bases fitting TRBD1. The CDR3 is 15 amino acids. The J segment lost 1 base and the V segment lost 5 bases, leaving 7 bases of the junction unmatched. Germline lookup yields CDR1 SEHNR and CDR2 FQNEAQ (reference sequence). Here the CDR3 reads CASSLDRVENTEAFF. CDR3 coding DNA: TGTGCCAGCAGCCTAGACAGGGTCGAGAACACTGAAGCTTTCTTT.

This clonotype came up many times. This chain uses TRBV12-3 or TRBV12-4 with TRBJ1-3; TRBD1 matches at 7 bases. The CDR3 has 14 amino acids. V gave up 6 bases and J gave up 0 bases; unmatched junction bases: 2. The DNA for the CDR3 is TGTGCCAGCAGAGGGACAGACTCTGGAAACACCATATATTTT. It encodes CASRGTDSGNTIYF.

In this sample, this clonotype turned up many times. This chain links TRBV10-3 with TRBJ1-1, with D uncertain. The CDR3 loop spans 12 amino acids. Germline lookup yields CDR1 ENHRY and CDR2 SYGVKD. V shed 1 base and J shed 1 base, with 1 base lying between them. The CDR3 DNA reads TGTGCCATCAGTGAGTGGAACACTGAAGCTTTCTTT. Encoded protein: CAISEWNTEAFF.

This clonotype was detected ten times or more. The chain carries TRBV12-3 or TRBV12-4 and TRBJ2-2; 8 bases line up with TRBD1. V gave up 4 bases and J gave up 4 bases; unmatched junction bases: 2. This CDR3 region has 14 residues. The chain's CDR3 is CASSSTGVTGELFF. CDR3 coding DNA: TGTGCCAGCAGTTCGACAGGGGTCACCGGGGAGCTGTTTTTT.

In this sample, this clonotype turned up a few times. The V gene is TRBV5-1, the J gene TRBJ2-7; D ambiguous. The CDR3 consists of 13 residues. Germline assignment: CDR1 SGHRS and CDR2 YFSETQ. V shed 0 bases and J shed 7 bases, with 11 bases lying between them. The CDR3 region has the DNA TGCGCCAGCAGCTTGGGGTCAGGATGGGAGCAGTACTTC. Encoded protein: CASSLGSGWEQYF.

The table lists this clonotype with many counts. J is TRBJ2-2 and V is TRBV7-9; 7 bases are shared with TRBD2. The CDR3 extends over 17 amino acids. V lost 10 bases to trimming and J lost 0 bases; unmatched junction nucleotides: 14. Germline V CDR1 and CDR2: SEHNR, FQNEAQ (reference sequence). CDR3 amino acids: CATRYLSGGANTGELFF. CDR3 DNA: TGTGCCACCCGGTACCTGTCGGGGGGAGCGAACACCGGGGAGCTGTTTTTT.

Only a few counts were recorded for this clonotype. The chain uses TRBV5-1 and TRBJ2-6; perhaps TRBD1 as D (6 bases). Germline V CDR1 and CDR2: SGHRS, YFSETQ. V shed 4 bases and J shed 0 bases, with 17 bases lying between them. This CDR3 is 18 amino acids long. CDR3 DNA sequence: TGCGCCAGCAGCGCAGGGGCCACTTTAAACTCTGGGGCCAACGTCCTGACTTTC. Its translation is CASSAGATLNSGANVLTF. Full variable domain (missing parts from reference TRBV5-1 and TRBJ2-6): KAGVTQTPRYLIKTRGQQVTLSCSPISGHRSVSWYQQTPGQGLQFLFEYFSETQRNKGNFPGRFSGRQFSNSRSEMNVSTLELGDSALYLCASSAGATLNSGANVLTFGAGSRLTVL.

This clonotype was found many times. Here the CDR3 DNA reads TGTGCCAGCAGTCCTGGGAGTTCAGGCCAGCCCCAGCATTTT. The encoded protein is CASSPGSSGQPQHF. The V gene is TRBV12-3 or TRBV12-4, the J gene TRBJ1-5; D remains ambiguous. This CDR3 region has 14 residues. Trimming shortened V by 5 bases and J by 7 bases, and 15 bases separated the two germline ends.

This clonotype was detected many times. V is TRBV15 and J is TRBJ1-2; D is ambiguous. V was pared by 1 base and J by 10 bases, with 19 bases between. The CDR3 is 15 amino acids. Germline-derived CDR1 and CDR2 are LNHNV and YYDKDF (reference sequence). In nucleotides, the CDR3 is TGTGCCACCAGCAGAGTACGGACTGCCTTCCAGATCTACACCTTC. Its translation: CATSRVRTAFQIYTF.

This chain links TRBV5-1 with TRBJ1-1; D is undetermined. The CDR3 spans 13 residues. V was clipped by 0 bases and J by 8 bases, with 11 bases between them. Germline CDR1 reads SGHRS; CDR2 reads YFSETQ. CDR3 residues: CASSLAGIGEAFF. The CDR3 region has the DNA TGCGCCAGCAGCTTGGCGGGGATAGGAGAAGCTTTCTTT. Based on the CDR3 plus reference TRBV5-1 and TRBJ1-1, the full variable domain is KAGVTQTPRYLIKTRGQQVTLSCSPISGHRSVSWYQQTPGQGLQFLFEYFSETQRNKGNFPGRFSGRQFSNSRSEMNVSTLELGDSALYLCASSLAGIGEAFFGQGTRLTVV.

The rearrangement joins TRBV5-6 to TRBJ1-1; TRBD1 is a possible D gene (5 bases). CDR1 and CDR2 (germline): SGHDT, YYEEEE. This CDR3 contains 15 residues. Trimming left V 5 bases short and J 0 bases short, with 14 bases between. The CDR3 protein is CASRTLQGMNTEAFF. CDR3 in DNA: TGTGCCAGCAGGACCCTCCAGGGAATGAACACTGAAGCTTTCTTT.

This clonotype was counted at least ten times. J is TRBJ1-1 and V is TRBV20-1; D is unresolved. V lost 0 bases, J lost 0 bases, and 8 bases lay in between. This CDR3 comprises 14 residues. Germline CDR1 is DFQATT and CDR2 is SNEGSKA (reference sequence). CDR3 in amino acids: CSAREPFMNTEAFF. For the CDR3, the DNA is TGCAGTGCTAGAGAGCCCTTTATGAACACTGAAGCTTTCTTT.

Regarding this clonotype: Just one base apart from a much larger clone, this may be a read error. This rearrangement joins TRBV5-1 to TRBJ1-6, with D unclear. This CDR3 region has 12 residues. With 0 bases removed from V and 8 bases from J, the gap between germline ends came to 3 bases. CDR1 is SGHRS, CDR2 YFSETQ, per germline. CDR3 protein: CASSLGHSPLHF. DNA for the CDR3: TGCGCCAGCAGCTTGGGGCATTCACCCCTCCACTTT. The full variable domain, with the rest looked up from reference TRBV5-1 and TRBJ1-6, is KAGVTQTPRYLIKTRGQQVTLSCSPISGHRSVSWYQQTPGQGLQFLFEYFSETQRNKGNFPGRFSGRQFSNSRSEMNVSTLELGDSALYLCASSLGHSPLHFGNGTRLTVT.

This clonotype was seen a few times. The chain's CDR3 is CASSDVQGSGTGELFF. The CDR3 DNA reads as TGTGCCAGCAGTGACGTTCAGGGTTCTGGCACCGGGGAGCTGTTTTTT. This rearrangement joins TRBV6-1 to TRBJ2-2; D is possibly TRBD1 (5 bases). CDR3 length: 16 amino acids. Germline lookup yields CDR1 MNHNS and CDR2 SASEGT. The V and J ends lost 3 bases and 4 bases respectively, with 15 bases between them.

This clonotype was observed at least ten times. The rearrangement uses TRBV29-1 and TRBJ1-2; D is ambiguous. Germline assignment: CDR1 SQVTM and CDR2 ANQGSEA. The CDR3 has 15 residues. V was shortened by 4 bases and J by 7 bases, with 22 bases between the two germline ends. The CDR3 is CSVGNSGPPRFGYTF. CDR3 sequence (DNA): TGCAGCGTTGGAAATTCCGGTCCGCCCCGGTTTGGCTACACCTTC.

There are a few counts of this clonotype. CDR3 nucleotides: TGTGCCAGCAGTGCCCAGGGGAGCGCTGAAGCTTTCTTT. Translating gives CASSAQGSAEAFF. This sequence joins TRBV6-6 and TRBJ1-1; the D gene is possibly TRBD1 (6 bases). The CDR3 is made up of 13 amino acids. Germline assignment: CDR1 MNHNY and CDR2 SVGAGI (reference sequence). V lost 5 bases to trimming and J lost 6 bases, with 13 bases between them.

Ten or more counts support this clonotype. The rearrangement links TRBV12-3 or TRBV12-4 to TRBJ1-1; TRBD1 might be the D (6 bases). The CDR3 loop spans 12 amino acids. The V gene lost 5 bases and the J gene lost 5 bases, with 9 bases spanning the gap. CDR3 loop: CASSRDMTEAFF. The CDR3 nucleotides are TGTGCCAGCAGTCGGGACATGACTGAAGCTTTCTTT.

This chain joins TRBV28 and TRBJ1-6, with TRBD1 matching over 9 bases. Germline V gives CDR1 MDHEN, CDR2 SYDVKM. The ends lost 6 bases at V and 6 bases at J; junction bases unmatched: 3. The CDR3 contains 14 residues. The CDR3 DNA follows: TGTGCCAGCAGCCAGGGACAGGGTAATTCACCCCTCCACTTT. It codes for CASSQGQGNSPLHF.

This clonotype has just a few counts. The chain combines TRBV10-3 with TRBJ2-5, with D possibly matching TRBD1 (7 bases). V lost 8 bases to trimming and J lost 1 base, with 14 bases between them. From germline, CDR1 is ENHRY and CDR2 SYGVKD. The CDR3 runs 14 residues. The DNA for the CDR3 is TGTGCCATCGGCGCGGGACAGCCCCAAGAGACCCAGTACTTC. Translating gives CAIGAGQPQETQYF.

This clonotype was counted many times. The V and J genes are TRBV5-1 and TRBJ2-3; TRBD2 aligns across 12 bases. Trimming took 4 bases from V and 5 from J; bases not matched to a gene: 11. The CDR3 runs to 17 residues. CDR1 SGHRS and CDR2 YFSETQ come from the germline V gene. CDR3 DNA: TGCGCCAGCAGCCCGGGACTAGCGGGCGGAGGTGGAGATACGCAGTATTTT. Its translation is CASSPGLAGGGGDTQYF.

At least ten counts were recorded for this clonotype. DNA of the CDR3: TGTGCCGGAAGGGACCACAGTTCACCCCTCCACTTT. It translates to CAGRDHSSPLHF. The rearrangement links TRBV10-3 to TRBJ1-6, with D tentatively TRBD1 (5 bases). Trimming removed 11 bases at V and 9 bases at J, with 14 bases between. CDR1 and CDR2 from the germline V gene are ENHRY and SYGVKD. The CDR3 has 12 residues.